This T cell receptor beta chain was identified in a study of beta chain features in type 1 diabetes. Study outcomes and limitations: PCR could preferentially amplify shorter templates, alike in patients and controls.

What was sequenced were expressed TCRB transcripts, since all of the isolated RNA had been reverse transcribed. The table came from immunoSEQ multiplex PCR; TCRdb's copy has only in-frame clones and leaves some out. This table holds 110,000 to 150,000 clones, about 7% found once. In the case of this clone: Its target is not known.

J gave up 3 bases and V 5 bases, and 5 bases lay outside the gene matches. CDR1 is SGHNT, CDR2 YYREEE, per germline (reference sequence). This CDR3 has 14 residues. The source is a woman aged 25 to 45 in good health. The chain joins TRBV5-4 to TRBJ2-7; TRBD1 aligns across 10 bases. The sample comprised central memory CD4+ T cells from blood. The CDR3 loop reads CASSMWDRGYEQYF. CDR3 bases: TGTGCCAGCAGTATGTGGGACAGGGGCTACGAGCAGTACTTC.